This TCR beta chain came from a study of blood T cell repertoires in COVID-19. How the authors handled the data: From reference gene primer amplification, estimates of nucleated cell counts were derived. Only in-frame clones appear in the TCRdb table, and some are missing; sequencing was by immunoSEQ multiplex PCR. V and J calls and clone size are as listed in that table; D and trimming were resolved from the DNA. The sample has some 50,000 clones, 80% to 90% seen once. A few counts support this clone. The sample has other DNA sequences that encode this CDR3 too. This CDR3 has 13 residues. CDR1 DFQATT and CDR2 SNEGSKA come from the germline V gene (reference sequence). The V and J ends lost 3 bases and 3 bases, in that order; junction bases with no gene match: 4.

This clonotype originated in a human donor in a cohort sampled during active COVID-19. The donor label of this sample is uncertain. The V and J genes are TRBV20-1 and TRBJ1-1; 7 bases are a match to TRBD1. Sequencing was done on a sample of peripheral blood. CDR3 in amino acids: CSASWDRDTEAFF. The CDR3 DNA is TGCAGTGCTAGTTGGGACAGAGACACTGAAGCTTTCTTT.